The sequence of this TCR beta chain was determined in a study of early T cells in non-severe SARS-CoV-2 infection. CDR3 length: 13 amino acids. V shed 10 bases, J shed 6 bases, and the junction held 6 bases outside the gene matches. This clonotype was detected many times. TCRdb analysed the 5' RACE reads with MiXCR anew, one entry per CDR3 protein. The repertoire holds 60,000 or so distinct CDR3 sequences, with about 10% as singletons. This TCR was sampled from an adult who was a healthcare worker with PCR-confirmed SARS-CoV-2 infection or an uninfected control (not recorded which). The specimen sequenced was whole blood. V and J are TRBV12-3 or TRBV12-4 and TRBJ2-2; the match to TRBD2 covers 9 bases. CDR3 nucleotide sequence: TGTGCCATCGGGACTAGCCTCCCCGGGGAGCTGTTTTTT. It translates to CAIGTSLPGELFF.